This is a list of T cell receptor beta chains from one sample in a study of blood T cell repertoires in COVID-19. Repertoires were generated with immunoSEQ multiplex PCR, while TCRdb's copy carries only in-frame clones and drops some. The sample lists 100,000 to 150,000 clones, about 93% seen once, with just over 2% in the top ten. Sequencing used peripheral blood. These receptors all stem from a man in his forties or fifties with COVID-19, enrolled during active disease. The CDR3 runs from the conserved cysteine through the conserved F or W. Each record gives: V gene, D gene, clone size, J gene, CDR3 protein, CDR3 DNA. The D gene is left open where the match is weak. The size entry is marked missing in some rows and otherwise reads once, few, many or a size class.

TRBV7-3,-,-,TRBJ2-5,CASSQGPQETQYF,TGTGCCAGCAGCCAGGGGCCCCAAGAGACCCAGTACTTC
TRBV18,TRBD2,-,TRBJ2-1,CASSPSGTRNNEQFF,TGTGCCAGCTCACCATCCGGGACTAGAAACAATGAGCAGTTCTTC
TRBV28,-,-,TRBJ2-4,CASSVAGEGENIQYF,TGTGCCAGCTCAGTAGCGGGTGAGGGGGAAAACATTCAGTACTTC
TRBV13,TRBD2,-,TRBJ2-3,CASSSRLAGGPGDTQYF,TGTGCCAGCAGCTCCCGACTAGCGGGAGGGCCAGGGGATACGCAGTATTTT
TRBV21-1,-,-,TRBJ2-7,CASSKVEGGTEQYF,TGTGCCAGCAGCAAAGTGGAGGGCGGGACCGAGCAGTACTTC
TRBV29-1,-,-,TRBJ1-5,CSVGGGNQPQHF,TGCAGCGTTGGCGGTGGGAATCAGCCCCAGCATTTT
TRBV18,-,once,TRBJ2-3,CASSPSTERDTQYF,TGTGCCAGCTCACCGTCGACAGAGAGAGATACGCAGTATTTT
TRBV7-3,TRBD1,-,TRBJ2-1,CASSSQGQGYNEQFF,TGTGCCAGCAGCTCTCAGGGACAGGGCTACAATGAGCAGTTCTTC
TRBV7-3,-,-,TRBJ2-2,CASSSPANTGELFF,TGTGCCAGCAGCTCCCCAGCGAACACCGGGGAGCTGTTTTTT
TRBV9,-,-,TRBJ1-4,CASSDGEKLFF,TGTGCCAGCAGCGACGGGGAAAAACTGTTTTTT
TRBV3-1/TRBV3-2,-,-,TRBJ2-7,CASSQDLYPEEQYF,TGTGCCAGCAGCCAAGATCTGTACCCTGAGGAGCAGTACTTC
TRBV10-2,TRBD1,-,TRBJ2-1,CASAGGTGYQPAREQFF,TGCGCCAGCGCGGGCGGGACAGGGTACCAGCCGGCCAGGGAGCAGTTCTTC
TRBV11-2,TRBD2,-,TRBJ2-1,CASSYPGLVSPADNEQFF,TGTGCCAGCAGCTACCCGGGACTAGTGTCCCCCGCAGACAATGAGCAGTTCTTC
TRBV4-1,TRBD2,-,TRBJ2-4,CASSPNLAGEAKNIQYF,TGCGCCAGCAGCCCGAACCTAGCGGGAGAAGCCAAAAACATTCAGTACTTC
TRBV5-8,TRBD2,-,TRBJ2-5,CASREGGGRETQYF,TGTGCCAGCCGGGAGGGTGGGGGAAGAGAGACCCAGTACTTC
TRBV30,-,-,TRBJ2-1,CAWSRVGSGSYNEQFF,TGTGCCTGGAGTCGGGTTGGATCGGGAAGCTACAATGAGCAGTTCTTC
TRBV7-2,-,-,TRBJ2-2,CASSPWGTLNTGELFF,TGTGCCAGCAGCCCCTGGGGCACCCTGAACACCGGGGAGCTGTTTTTT
TRBV3-1/TRBV3-2,-,once,TRBJ2-3,CASSPLRQGGRDTQYF,TGTGCCAGCAGCCCGCTAAGACAGGGAGGTCGAGATACGCAGTATTTT
TRBV18,TRBD1,-,TRBJ2-2,CASSPGTGLTGELFF,TGTGCCAGCTCACCAGGGACAGGGCTCACCGGGGAGCTGTTTTTT
TRBV10-1,TRBD1,few,TRBJ2-2,CASRGQPNTGELFF,TGCGCCAGCAGGGGACAGCCGAACACCGGGGAGCTGTTTTTT
TRBV28,-,-,TRBJ1-5,CASTPGGLEPQHF,TGTGCCAGCACCCCGGGGGGTCTGGAGCCCCAGCATTTT
TRBV5-6,TRBD1,-,TRBJ2-3,CASSLGTGGPDTQYF,TGTGCCAGCAGCTTGGGGACAGGGGGCCCAGATACGCAGTATTTT
TRBV7-8,-,-,TRBJ1-2,CASSPGREADGYTF,TGTGCCAGCAGCCCCGGCAGGGAGGCGGATGGCTACACCTTC
TRBV14,TRBD2,-,TRBJ2-3,CASSHGSGSADTQYF,TGTGCCAGCAGCCATGGTAGCGGGAGCGCAGATACGCAGTATTTT
TRBV18,-,-,TRBJ1-1,CASSPPTRMNTEAFF,TGTGCCAGCTCACCACCGACAAGAATGAACACTGAAGCTTTCTTT
TRBV6-5,TRBD1,-,TRBJ1-1,CASSYPQGNAFF,TGTGCCAGCAGTTACCCACAGGGGAATGCTTTCTTT
TRBV6-5,TRBD1,-,TRBJ2-7,CASSLGQGALYEQYF,TGTGCCAGCAGTTTAGGACAGGGGGCCCTCTACGAGCAGTACTTC
TRBV5-1,TRBD2,-,TRBJ2-2,CASSLASGNTGELFF,TGCGCCAGCAGCTTAGCTAGCGGGAACACCGGGGAGCTGTTTTTT